A single sample gave rise to the 11 T cell receptor beta chains below, sequenced in a study of spatial heterogeneity in lung cancer. Specified time point: sample taken at primary tumor resection. MiXCR, run by TCRdb on the 5' RACE reads, gives a single entry per CDR3 protein. This table has around 14,000 distinct CDR3 sequences, about 3.6% appearing once. This material consisted of normal lung tissue next to the tumor, taken at surgery. The receptors here all came from a male donor with early-stage non-small cell lung cancer.

This clonotype was detected ten times or more. In a library made to pick up alpha chains, this beta chain is a stray read with a size that means little. The chain is built from TRBV9 and TRBJ1-2; tentative D call: TRBD1 (5 bases). Trimming took 0 bases from V and 8 from J, leaving 14 bases between them. The CDR3 runs to 14 residues. The germline V gene has CDR1 SGDLS and CDR2 YYNGEE. The CDR3 nucleotides are TGTGCCAGCAGCGTAGGGGGACCTGGAGTCGGCTACACCTTC. Protein product: CASSVGGPGVGYTF.

This clonotype was counted ten times or more. The library was prepared for alpha chains; this beta chain is a stray read, so its frequency means little. The chain combines TRBV3-1 with TRBJ2-1, with D unresolved. Germline loops: CDR1 LGHDT, CDR2 YNNKEL (reference sequence). CDR3 size: 15 residues. V dropped 1 base and J dropped 6 bases, with 13 bases sitting between them. CDR3 amino acids: CASSQVWSSLNEQFF. The CDR3 DNA sequence: TGTGCCAGCAGCCAAGTCTGGTCCTCCCTCAATGAGCAGTTCTTC.

With respect to this clonotype: As an off-target read in a library built for alpha chains, this beta chain has a frequency of little significance. The genes are TRBV18 and TRBJ2-5; either TRBD1 or TRBD2 may supply D (6 bases each). This CDR3 region has 15 residues. From germline, CDR1 is KGHSH and CDR2 LQKENI. Trimming removed 2 bases from V and 5 bases from J, with 15 bases in between. CDR3 in amino acids: CASSPAGGPVETQYF. Here the CDR3 DNA reads TGTGCCAGCTCACCAGCCGGGGGCCCGGTGGAGACCCAGTACTTC.

This clonotype was seen ten or more times. A library prepared for alpha chains yielded this beta chain as an off-target read; its size is of little meaning. The chain uses TRBV11-2 and TRBJ2-6; 7 bases agree with TRBD1. Germline V gene lookup returns CDR1 SGHAT and CDR2 FQNNGV. CDR3 length equals 15 residues. Germline trimming cut 3 bases from V and 3 bases from J; bases unmatched to any gene: 2. The CDR3 spells CASSFDRVGANVLTF. CDR3 DNA: TGTGCCAGCAGCTTTGACAGGGTTGGGGCCAACGTCCTGACTTTC.

This clonotype was counted many times. This beta chain came through as a stray read in a library set up for alpha chains, and its size says little. This rearrangement joins TRBV12-3 or TRBV12-4 to TRBJ2-7, with TRBD2 matching 13 bases. The CDR3 runs to 19 residues. V was pared by 2 bases and J by 4 bases, with 14 bases of the junction left unmatched. The CDR3, as DNA: TGTGCCAGCAGTTTAATGACTAGCGGGAGGTTAGGTAGACCTTACGAGCAGTACTTC. This gives the protein CASSLMTSGRLGRPYEQYF.

This clonotype was observed many times. This beta chain is a stray sequence in a library constructed for alpha chains; its clone size is not meaningful. The CDR3, as DNA: TGTGCCAGCAGCCTACAGACACGGGCAGATACGCAGTATTTT. It codes for CASSLQTRADTQYF. The chain carries TRBV7-8 and TRBJ2-3; no clear D gene. CDR3 length: 14 residues. The germline V and J ends were trimmed by 5 bases and 4 bases, with 13 bases remaining between them. CDR1 and CDR2 (germline): SGHVS, FQNEAQ.

Comments on this clonotype: The size of this beta chain means little, since it is a stray read in a library made for alpha chains. The rearrangement uses TRBV14 and TRBJ2-4, with TRBD2 identical over 10 bases. There are 14 residues in the CDR3. Germline V gene sequence: CDR1 SGHDN, CDR2 FVKESK. Unmatched junction bases numbered 4, after V lost 3 bases and J lost 8 bases. CDR3: CASSQSAGGDIQYF. The CDR3 coding sequence is TGTGCCAGCAGCCAGTCAGCGGGAGGGGACATTCAGTACTTC.

This clonotype appeared many times. A library prepared for alpha chains yielded this beta chain as an off-target read; its size is of little meaning. The chain uses TRBV18 and TRBJ1-1; D gene unclear. Looked up from germline, CDR1 is KGHSH and CDR2 is LQKENI. This CDR3 spans 15 amino acids. V was cut by 5 bases and J by 1 base, with 14 bases left in between. The CDR3 is CASSAQVVGNTEAFF. The CDR3 region has the DNA TGTGCCAGCTCAGCCCAAGTGGTGGGGAACACTGAAGCTTTCTTT.

This clonotype has ten or more counts. With the library built for alpha chains, this beta chain is off target and its frequency is not meaningful. The chain couples TRBV18 to TRBJ2-6; D remains unclear. The V gene lost 2 bases and the J gene lost 1 base, with 6 bases spanning the gap. In germline, CDR1 is KGHSH, CDR2 LQKENI. This CDR3 has 15 residues. The CDR3 is CASSPIRSGANVLTF. The CDR3 DNA is TGTGCCAGCTCACCAATACGATCTGGGGCCAACGTCCTGACTTTC.

This clonotype was seen ten or more times. In a library made to pick up alpha chains, this beta chain is a stray read with a size that means little. The V gene is TRBV27, the J gene TRBJ2-3; 8 nucleotides agree with TRBD2. V lost 8 bases and J lost 1; bases outside the gene matches: 8. Germline assignment: CDR1 MNHEY and CDR2 SMNVEV (reference sequence). The CDR3 length is 15 residues. DNA for the CDR3: TGTGCCAGCCGGGCCGGGGGGGCTGGCACAGATACGCAGTATTTT. Its protein product is CASRAGGAGTDTQYF.

This clonotype was recorded at least ten times. This beta chain lies outside the target of a library built for alpha chains; its clone size means little. V and J are TRBV21-1 and TRBJ2-1. TRBV21-1 is tagged as a pseudogene. The CDR3 totals 16 residues. For the CDR3, the DNA is TGTGCCAGCAGCAAAGCGCTTTGGGTAATCGACAATGAGCAGTTCTTC. It is translated as CASSKALWVIDNEQFF.